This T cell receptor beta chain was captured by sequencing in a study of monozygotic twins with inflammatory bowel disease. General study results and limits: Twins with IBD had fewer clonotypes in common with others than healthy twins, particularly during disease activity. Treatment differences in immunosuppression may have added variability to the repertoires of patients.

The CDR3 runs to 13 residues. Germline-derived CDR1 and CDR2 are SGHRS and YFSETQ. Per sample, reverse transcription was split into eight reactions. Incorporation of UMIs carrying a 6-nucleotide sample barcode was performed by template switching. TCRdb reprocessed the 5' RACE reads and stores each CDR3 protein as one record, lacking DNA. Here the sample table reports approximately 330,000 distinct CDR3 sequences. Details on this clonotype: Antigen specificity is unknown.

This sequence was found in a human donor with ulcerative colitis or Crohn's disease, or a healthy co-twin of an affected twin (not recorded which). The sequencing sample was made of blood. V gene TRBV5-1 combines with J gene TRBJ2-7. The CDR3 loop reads CASSLASANEQYF.